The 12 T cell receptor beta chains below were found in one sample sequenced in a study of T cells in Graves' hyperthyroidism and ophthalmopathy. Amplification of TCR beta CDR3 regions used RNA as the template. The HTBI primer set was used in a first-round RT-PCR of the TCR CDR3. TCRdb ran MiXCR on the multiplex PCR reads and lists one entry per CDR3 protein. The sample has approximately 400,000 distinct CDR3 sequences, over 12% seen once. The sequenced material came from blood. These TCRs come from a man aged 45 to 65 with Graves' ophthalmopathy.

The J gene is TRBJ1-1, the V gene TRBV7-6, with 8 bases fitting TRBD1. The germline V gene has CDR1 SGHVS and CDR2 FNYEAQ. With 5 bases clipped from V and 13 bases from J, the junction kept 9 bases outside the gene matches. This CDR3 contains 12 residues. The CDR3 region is CASSPGTGRFFF. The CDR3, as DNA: TGTGCCAGCAGCCCCGGGACAGGTCGGTTTTTCTTT.

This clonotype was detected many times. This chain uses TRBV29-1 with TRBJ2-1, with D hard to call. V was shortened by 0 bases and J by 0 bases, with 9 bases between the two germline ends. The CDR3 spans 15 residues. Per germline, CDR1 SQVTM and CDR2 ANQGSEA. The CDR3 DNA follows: TGCAGCGTTGAAGATCTCCGGATCTCCTACAATGAGCAGTTCTTC. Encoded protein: CSVEDLRISYNEQFF.

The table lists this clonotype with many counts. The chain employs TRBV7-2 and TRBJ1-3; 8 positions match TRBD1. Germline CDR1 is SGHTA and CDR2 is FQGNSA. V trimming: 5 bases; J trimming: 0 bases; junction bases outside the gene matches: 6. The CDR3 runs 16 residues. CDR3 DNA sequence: TGTGCCAGCAGCCCACGGGACAGGCACTCTGGAAACACCATATATTTT. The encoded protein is CASSPRDRHSGNTIYF.

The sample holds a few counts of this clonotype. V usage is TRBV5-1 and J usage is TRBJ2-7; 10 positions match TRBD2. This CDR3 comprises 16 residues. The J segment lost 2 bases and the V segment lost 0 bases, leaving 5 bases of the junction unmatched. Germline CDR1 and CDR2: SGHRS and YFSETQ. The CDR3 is CASSLEPSGGPYEQYF. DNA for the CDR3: TGCGCCAGCAGCTTGGAGCCTAGCGGGGGCCCCTACGAGCAGTACTTC.

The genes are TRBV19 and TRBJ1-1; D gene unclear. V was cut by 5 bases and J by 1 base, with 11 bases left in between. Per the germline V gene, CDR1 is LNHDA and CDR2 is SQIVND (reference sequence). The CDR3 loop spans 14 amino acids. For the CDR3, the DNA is TGTGCCAGTAGTGGAGGGTCCGCGAACACTGAAGCTTTCTTT. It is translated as CASSGGSANTEAFF.

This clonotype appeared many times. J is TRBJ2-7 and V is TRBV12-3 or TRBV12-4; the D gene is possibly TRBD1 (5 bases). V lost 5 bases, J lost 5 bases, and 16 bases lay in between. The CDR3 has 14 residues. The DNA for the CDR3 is TGTGCCAGCAGTGGTTACGACAGAGCCAACGAGCAGTACTTC. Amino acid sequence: CASSGYDRANEQYF.

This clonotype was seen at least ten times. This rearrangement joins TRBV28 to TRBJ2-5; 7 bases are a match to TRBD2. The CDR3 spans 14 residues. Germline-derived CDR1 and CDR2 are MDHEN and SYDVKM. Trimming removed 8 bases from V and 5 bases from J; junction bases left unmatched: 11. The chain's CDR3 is CASRSGNPFETQYF. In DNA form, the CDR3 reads TGTGCCAGCCGAAGCGGGAACCCGTTTGAGACCCAGTACTTC. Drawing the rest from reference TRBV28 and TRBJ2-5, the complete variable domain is DVKVTQSSRYLVKRTGEKVFLECVQDMDHENMFWYRQDPGLGLRLIYFSYDVKMKEKGDIPEGYSVSREKKERFSLILESASTNQTSMYLCASRSGNPFETQYFGPGTRLLVL.

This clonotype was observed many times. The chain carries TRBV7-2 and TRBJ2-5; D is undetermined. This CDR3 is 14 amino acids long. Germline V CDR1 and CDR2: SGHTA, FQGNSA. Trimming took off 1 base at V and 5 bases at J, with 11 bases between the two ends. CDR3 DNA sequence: TGTGCCAGCAGCTTAGACCGCTTGAGGGAGACCCAGTACTTC. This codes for CASSLDRLRETQYF.

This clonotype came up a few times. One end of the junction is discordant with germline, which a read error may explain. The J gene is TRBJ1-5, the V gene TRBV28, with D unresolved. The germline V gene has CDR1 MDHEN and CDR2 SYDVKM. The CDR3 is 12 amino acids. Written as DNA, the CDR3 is TGTGCCACCAGTTTATCTACTCAGCCCCAGCATTTT. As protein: CATSLSTQPQHF.

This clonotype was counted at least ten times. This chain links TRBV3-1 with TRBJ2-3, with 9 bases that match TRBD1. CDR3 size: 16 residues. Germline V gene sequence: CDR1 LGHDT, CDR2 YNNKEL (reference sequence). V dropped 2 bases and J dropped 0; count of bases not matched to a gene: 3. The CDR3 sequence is CASSQNRGRSTDTQYF. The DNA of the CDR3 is TGTGCCAGCAGCCAAAACAGGGGGCGAAGCACAGATACGCAGTATTTT.

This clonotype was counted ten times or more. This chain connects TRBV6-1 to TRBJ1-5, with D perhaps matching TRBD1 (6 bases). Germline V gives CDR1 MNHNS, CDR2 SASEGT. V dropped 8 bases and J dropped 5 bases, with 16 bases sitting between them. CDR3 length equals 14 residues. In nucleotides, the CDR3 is TGTGCCAGCTCCGGGACACGAGGCGATCAGCCCCAGCATTTT. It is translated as CASSGTRGDQPQHF.

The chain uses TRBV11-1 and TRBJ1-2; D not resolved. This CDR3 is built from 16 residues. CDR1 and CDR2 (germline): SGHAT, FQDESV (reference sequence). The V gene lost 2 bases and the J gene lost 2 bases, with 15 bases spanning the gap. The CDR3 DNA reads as TGTGCCAGCAGCTTAACCCAGTCCAGACCGAACTATGGCTACACCTTC. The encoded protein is CASSLTQSRPNYGYTF. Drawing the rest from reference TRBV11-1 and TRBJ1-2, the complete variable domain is EAEVAQSPRYKITEKSQAVAFWCDPISGHATLYWYRQILGQGPELLVQFQDESVVDDSQLPKDRFSAERLKGVDSTLKIQPAELGDSAMYLCASSLTQSRPNYGYTFGSGTRLTVV.